This T cell receptor beta chain comes out of a study of CD8 T cells in Susac syndrome. RNA amounts of about 0.5 to 1 ug underwent reverse transcription with random hexamers. TCRdb analysed the immunoSEQ multiplex PCR reads with MiXCR anew, one entry per CDR3 protein. The sample consists of about 120,000 distinct CDR3 sequences, around 94% of them appearing once. CDR3 length: 15 residues. V was clipped by 2 bases and J by 5 bases, with 15 bases between them. The germline V gene encodes CDR1 KGHSH and CDR2 LQKENI. What was sequenced was CD8+ T cells from PBMCs. V gene TRBV18 combines with J gene TRBJ1-1, with unresolved D. The source is a human donor with Susac syndrome. The DNA of the CDR3 is TGTGCCAGCTCACCATCCGGAGGAAAGAGAACTGAAGCTTTCTTT. Translated: CASSPSGGKRTEAFF.